The 19 T cell receptor beta chains presented below share a single source sample, sequenced in a study of prognosis after radiotherapy for stage I lung cancer (dated by TCRdb to about 2021). Reads for this sample came from an Illumina HiSeq 3000. Two rounds of multiplex PCR were performed to amplify the TCR beta CDR3 region from genomic DNA. The first PCR round used primers specific to each TRBV and TRBJ gene, and the primer sequences were filed in Chinese patent CN105087789A. TCRdb ran its own pipeline on the public reads, namely fastp trimming at Q25 and MiXCR clone calling, and kept in-frame beta chains. Here each entry gathers all rows of one CDR3 protein and keeps the most common genes and DNA. Recorded for this sample are about 20,000 distinct CDR3 sequences; about 40% of them occurred a single time. The ten top clones hold roughly two fifths of the sample. The material was PBMCs, obtained before or after stereotactic body radiation therapy (not recorded which). The receptors were gathered from a donor older than 45 with non-small cell lung cancer.

This clonotype was observed at least ten times. This chain joins TRBV5-8 and TRBJ2-7; tentatively, D is TRBD1 (5 bases). CDR3 length equals 14 residues. The V gene's germline CDR1 is SGHTS and CDR2 YDEGEE. V dropped 1 base and J dropped 4 bases, with 12 bases sitting between them. For the CDR3, the DNA is TGTGCCAGCAGCTTGAGGGGCAGGGCTTACGAGCAGTACTTC. Amino acid sequence: CASSLRGRAYEQYF.

There are many counts of this clonotype. J is TRBJ1-1 and V is TRBV4-1; 9 bases are shared with TRBD1. Germline-derived CDR1 and CDR2 are MGHRA and YSYEKL. V shed 4 bases and J 2 bases; nucleotides not matched to a gene: 5. CDR3 length: 15 amino acids. The chain's CDR3 is CASSPWTGANTEAFF. The CDR3, as DNA: TGCGCCAGCAGCCCCTGGACAGGGGCAAACACTGAAGCTTTCTTT.

As regards this clonotype: This likely reflects a read error, since a far larger clone is one base away. V gene TRBV7-9 combines with J gene TRBJ2-2; either TRBD1 or TRBD2 may supply D (5 bases each). V was clipped by 5 bases and J by 3 bases, with 25 bases between them. The CDR3 sequence is 19 residues long. From germline, CDR1 is SEHNR and CDR2 FQNEAQ (reference sequence). CDR3 loop: CASSQSIYMGRAYTGELFF. CDR3 coding DNA: TGTGCCAGCAGCCAATCGATCTACATGGGGCGGGCTTACACCGGGGAGCTGTTTTTT.

A remark on this clonotype: Since no conserved phenylalanine or tryptophan closes the CDR3, a read error is the likely cause. The rearrangement links TRBV19 to TRBJ2-7, with 10 positions matching TRBD2. Germline lookup yields CDR1 LNHDA and CDR2 SQIVND (reference sequence). There are 15 residues in the CDR3. The CDR3 nucleotides are TGCGCCAGTAGAGGCGGGGCTAGCGGGAGTTACGAGCAGTACTTA. Protein product: CASRGGASGSYEQYL.

In this sample, this clonotype turned up many times. This chain connects TRBV20-1 to TRBJ2-3, with 13 nucleotides matching TRBD2. The V segment lost 4 bases and the J segment 5 bases; nucleotides outside the gene matches: 6. The CDR3 is 15 residues long. Germline CDR1 and CDR2: DFQATT and SNEGSKA (reference sequence). CDR3 sequence reads: CSATRLAGGLDTQYF. CDR3 nucleotide sequence: TGCAGTGCTACCCGACTAGCGGGAGGTTTAGATACGCAGTATTTT.

The table lists this clonotype with many counts. The chain employs TRBV29-1 and TRBJ1-2, with D possibly matching TRBD1 (6 bases). Trimming removed 3 bases at V and 12 bases at J, with 14 bases between. This CDR3 is built from 11 residues. Per the germline V gene, CDR1 is SQVTM and CDR2 is ANQGSEA. The CDR3: CSVEGVQGNTF. The DNA of the CDR3 is TGCAGCGTTGAGGGGGTACAGGGTAACACCTTC. Based on the CDR3 plus reference TRBV29-1 and TRBJ1-2, the full variable domain is SAVISQKPSRDICQRGTSLTIQCQVDSQVTMMFWYRQQPGQSLTLIATANQGSEATYESGFVIDKFPISRPNLTFSTLTVSNMSPEDSSIYLCSVEGVQGNTFGSGTRLTVV.

This clonotype was found many times. V usage is TRBV4-1 and J usage is TRBJ2-3; TRBD2 agrees at 12 bases. This CDR3 region has 16 residues. Trimming took 3 bases from V and 3 from J; bases not matched to a gene: 4. The germline V gene encodes CDR1 MGHRA and CDR2 YSYEKL. The DNA for the CDR3 is TGCGCCAGCAGCCATCTAGCGGGAGGGCGGACAGATACGCAGTATTTT. Translating gives CASSHLAGGRTDTQYF.

With respect to this clonotype: A read error likely explains this, since a far larger clone differs by one base. The CDR3 does not end in the conserved phenylalanine or tryptophan, so this is likely a read error. The chain employs TRBV10-3 and TRBJ1-2, with D unclear. The CDR3 runs 14 residues. Germline V gene data show CDR1 as ENHRY and CDR2 as SYGVKD. This CDR3 reads CASSVLPVSNGYTS. CDR3 coding DNA: TGTGCCAGCAGTGTCCTCCCAGTCTCAAATGGCTACACCTCC.

This clonotype has at least ten counts. The CDR3 reads CASSLKLAGRNEQFF. CDR3 DNA: TGTGCCAGCAGCTTAAAACTAGCGGGTCGTAATGAGCAGTTCTTC. This sequence joins TRBV11-1 and TRBJ2-1, with 9 bases matching TRBD2. The CDR3 is made up of 15 amino acids. The V gene's germline CDR1 is SGHAT and CDR2 FQDESV (reference sequence). V shed 2 bases and J 7 bases; nucleotides not matched to a gene: 6.

This chain joins TRBV11-3 and TRBJ2-3, with D tentatively TRBD1 or TRBD2 (5 bases each). The CDR3 consists of 19 residues. The ends were cut back, 3 bases at V and 0 bases at J, with 22 bases in the middle. Germline CDR1 SGHNT, CDR2 YENEEA. The DNA of the CDR3 is TGTGCCAGCAGCTTGGGGGAACGAATAGCGACGACTAGCACAGATACGCAGTATTTT. Translation gives CASSLGERIATTSTDTQYF.

About this clonotype: This may be a read error: a much more frequent sequence differs by one nucleotide. The chain uses TRBV6-5 and TRBJ2-5; 7 bases match TRBD1. Losses at the gene ends were 0 bases for V and 7 bases for J; bases not matched to a gene: 11. Germline CDR1 is MNHEY and CDR2 is SVGAGI. CDR3 length equals 16 residues. CDR3 in DNA: TGTGCCAGCAGTTACTCGACAGGGTACGGTACAGGGACCCAGTACTTC. Translation: CASSYSTGYGTGTQYF.

This clonotype was recorded many times. The gene calls are TRBV6-1 and TRBJ1-2; D possibly corresponds to TRBD1 (5 bases). The CDR3 has 12 residues. Germline V gene data show CDR1 as MNHNS and CDR2 as SASEGT. V lost 6 bases and J 8 bases, leaving 13 bases between the germline ends. Here the CDR3 reads CASSRGGDGYTF. In nucleotides, the CDR3 is TGTGCCAGCAGCCGCGGGGGGGACGGCTACACCTTC.

This sequence joins TRBV27 and TRBJ2-1; D is undetermined. The CDR3 consists of 15 residues. V lost 3 bases to trimming and J lost 1 base, with 10 bases between them. Germline V gene data show CDR1 as MNHEY and CDR2 as SMNVEV (reference sequence). The CDR3 here is CASSLVRVSYNEQFF. CDR3 nucleotide sequence: TGTGCCAGCAGTTTGGTTCGGGTGTCCTACAATGAGCAGTTCTTC.

This clonotype counts as large (0.1 to 1%). This sequence joins TRBV6-1 and TRBJ2-1; 8 bases fit TRBD1. This CDR3 is 15 amino acids long. Germline values: CDR1 MNHNS, CDR2 SASEGT. Trimming cost V 1 base and J 6 bases; bases outside gene matches: 5. The CDR3 nucleotides read TGTGCCAGCAGTGAAGTGGGGACAGGTCGCAATGAGCAGTTCTTC. This translates into CASSEVGTGRNEQFF.

The J gene is TRBJ2-1, the V gene TRBV19, with a weak D call TRBD2 (6 bases). The germline V and J ends were trimmed by 3 bases and 7 bases, with 13 bases remaining between them. Germline assignment: CDR1 LNHDA and CDR2 SQIVND (reference sequence). The CDR3 totals 14 residues. CDR3 nucleotide sequence: TGTGCCAGTAGTATCGGCGGGGACCTTAATGAGCAGTTCTTC. It yields the protein CASSIGGDLNEQFF.

This clonotype was counted at least ten times. The rearrangement uses TRBV9 and TRBJ2-3, with unresolved D. Per germline, CDR1 SGDLS and CDR2 YYNGEE. This CDR3 region has 15 residues. The V end lost 3 bases, the J end lost 3 bases, and 14 bases lay between the germline ends. Written as DNA, the CDR3 is TGTGCCAGCAGCGCCACCCCGTGGGGTACAGATACGCAGTATTTT. Translation: CASSATPWGTDTQYF. The full variable domain, rest sourced from reference TRBV9 and TRBJ2-3, is DSGVTQTPKHLITATGQRVTLRCSPRSGDLSVYWYQQSLDQGLQFLIQYYNGEERAKGNILERFSAQQFPDLHSELNLSSLELGDSALYFCASSATPWGTDTQYFGPGTRLTVL.

In its sample, this clonotype was seen many times. The rearrangement joins TRBV28 to TRBJ1-2, with no clear D. The V end lost 10 bases, the J end lost 5 bases, and 14 bases lay between the germline ends. CDR3 size: 12 residues. Looked up from germline, CDR1 is MDHEN and CDR2 is SYDVKM. In nucleotides, the CDR3 is TGTGCCACCGACTCCGGAGGATATGGCTACACCTTC. Protein product: CATDSGGYGYTF.

This chain uses TRBV6-1 with TRBJ2-7; 9 bases line up with TRBD1. The junction had 8 bases not matched to a gene; V was cut back by 7 bases and J by 4 bases. Germline values: CDR1 MNHNS, CDR2 SASEGT. The CDR3 sequence is 14 residues long. As DNA, the CDR3 is TGTGCCAGCATGAGGACAGGGGATAGTTACGAGCAGTACTTC. This sequence encodes CASMRTGDSYEQYF.

The rearrangement joins TRBV4-3 to TRBJ2-2, with TRBD2 identical over 8 bases. The CDR3 length is 16 residues. The junction had 4 bases not matched to a gene; V was cut back by 2 bases and J by 2 bases. Germline V gene sequence: CDR1 LGHNA, CDR2 YSLEER. The chain's CDR3 is CASSQSRTSNTGELFF. CDR3 sequence (DNA): TGCGCCAGCAGCCAATCAAGGACTAGCAACACCGGGGAGCTGTTTTTT.